Listed here are 8 T cell receptor beta chains from one sample, sequenced in a study of post-analysis software for immune sequencing data (dated by TCRdb to about 2015). General study outcomes and caveats: A handful of TRBV segments, including TRBV5-6, TRBV5-1 and TRBV20-1, were significantly more frequent in patients than controls.

The protocol used for the library was PCR. The instrument given in TCRdb is Illumina HiSeq 2500. Unique molecular identifiers were incorporated into TCR beta cDNA libraries to reduce PCR and sequencing biases. The public reads were run again by TCRdb, first through fastp at Q25 and then through MiXCR, and only productive beta chains were kept. Rows merge per CDR3 protein into single entries with the most common DNA and genes. This sample comprises hundreds of thousands of distinct CDR3 sequences, roughly three fifths of them detected only once. The top ten hold around 11% of the sample. These receptors are not linked to any known antigen. Sequenced: blood. The receptor set was obtained from a girl aged 2 to 10 with multiple sclerosis.

In its sample, this clonotype was seen a few times. The chain joins TRBV5-1 to TRBJ2-7, with no clear D. This CDR3 has 12 amino acids. Per germline, CDR1 SGHRS and CDR2 YFSETQ. Trimming cost V 6 bases and J 0 bases, with 7 bases left between them. The CDR3 spells CASTDTSYEQYF. The DNA of the CDR3 is TGCGCCAGCACCGACACCTCCTACGAGCAGTACTTC.

The V gene is TRBV7-2, the J gene TRBJ2-1, with 7 bases fitting TRBD2. The CDR3 runs to 15 residues. J was trimmed by 2 bases and V by 5 bases; bases with no gene match: 6. Per germline, CDR1 SGHTA and CDR2 FQGNSA. The DNA for the CDR3 is TGTGCCAGCAGCACTACCGGGACTACCTACAATGAGCAGTTCTTC. It is translated as CASSTTGTTYNEQFF.

The J gene is TRBJ1-2, the V gene TRBV11-1; TRBD1 might be the D (5 bases). The CDR3 contains 15 residues. CDR1 and CDR2 from the germline V gene are SGHAT and FQDESV (reference sequence). V lost 5 bases and J lost 0, with 13 bases in between. The CDR3 DNA is TGTGCCAGCAGCCCTCGGGACGGCGCTAACTATGGCTACACCTTC. Protein sequence: CASSPRDGANYGYTF.

The chain combines TRBV6-6 with TRBJ2-1; tentatively, D is TRBD2 (5 bases). V lost 6 bases to trimming and J lost 5 bases, with 14 bases between them. Germline-derived CDR1 and CDR2 are MNHNY and SVGAGI (reference sequence). CDR3 length: 14 residues. CDR3 amino acids: CASSPTKRHNEQFF. The CDR3 DNA is TGTGCCAGCAGCCCGACGAAGCGGCACAATGAGCAGTTCTTC.

The chain joins TRBV5-5 to TRBJ2-3; 11 bases are a match to TRBD1. The length of the CDR3 is 16 residues. V lost 0 bases, J lost 5 bases, and 5 bases stayed unmatched. Germline V gene data show CDR1 as SGHKS and CDR2 as YYEKEE (reference sequence). CDR3 residues: CASSLVGQGAGDTQYF. In nucleotides, the CDR3 is TGTGCCAGCAGCTTGGTCGGACAGGGGGCCGGAGATACGCAGTATTTT.

The rearrangement links TRBV7-3 to TRBJ2-3, with 8 positions matching TRBD2. Germline CDR1 reads SGHTA; CDR2 reads FQGTGA. J was trimmed by 3 bases and V by 6 bases; bases with no gene match: 11. CDR3 length: 16 residues. CDR3 sequence: CASSQTGGRLTDTQYF. Here the CDR3 DNA reads TGTGCCAGCAGTCAAACAGGCGGGAGGTTGACAGATACGCAGTATTTT.

The chain joins TRBV4-1 to TRBJ1-2, with no clear D. Trimming left V 2 bases short and J 3 bases short, with 16 bases between. The CDR3 has 16 residues. Per germline, CDR1 MGHRA and CDR2 YSYEKL. The CDR3 sequence: CASSQNRFRGDYGYTF. DNA of the CDR3: TGCGCCAGCAGCCAAAACCGATTCCGGGGTGACTATGGCTACACCTTC.

V usage is TRBV20-1 and J usage is TRBJ2-1; D is unresolved. The CDR3 extends over 13 amino acids. CDR1 DFQATT and CDR2 SNEGSKA come from the germline V gene (reference sequence). Trimming removed 2 bases at V and 9 bases at J, with 14 bases between. The DNA of the CDR3 is TGCAGTGCTAGATTCAGCCTGGTTGGTGAGCAGTTCTTC. This codes for CSARFSLVGEQFF.